This T cell receptor (beta chain) derives from a study of Graves' ophthalmopathy and Graves' hyperthyroidism. Germline V CDR1 and CDR2: SNHLY, FYNNEI. This CDR3 spans 13 amino acids. V lost 8 bases, J lost 10 bases, and 7 bases stayed unmatched. RNA transcripts provided the template for amplifying TCR beta CDR3 regions. An initial RT-PCR round employing HTBI primers preceded a second-round multiplex PCR. TCRdb passed the multiplex PCR reads through MiXCR, listing each CDR3 protein once. This table holds around 1.1 million distinct CDR3 sequences, about 35% found once. Study observations and caveats: Built on 13 signatures, a model told ophthalmopathy apart from stable hyperthyroidism with approximately 91% sensitivity and 80% to 82% specificity. Blood was where most expanded thyroid clonotypes above 0.001 frequency also turned up.

For this clonotype: Its antigen remains unknown.

Material: peripheral blood or thyroid tissue (not recorded which). V gene TRBV2 combines with J gene TRBJ1-6; 8 bases match TRBD1. The sequence was obtained from an adult man with Graves' hyperthyroidism. The CDR3 spells CASHTTGGSPLHF. CDR3 coding DNA: TGTGCCAGCCACACCACAGGGGGATCACCCCTCCACTTT.